The 2 T cell receptor beta chains given below trace back to one sample, sequenced in a study of shared clonotypes between healthy human individuals. Some clones are missing from TCRdb's copy, which holds only in-frame ones; the method was immunoSEQ multiplex PCR. Of 75,000 to 100,000 clones listed, about 45% are singletons. The specimen was PBMCs. The receptor set was obtained from a woman aged 40 to 49 in good health. Some clones in this sample may be carry-over from other donors' samples.

This clone was seen a handful of times. The chain links TRBV10-3 to TRBJ1-5; TRBD1 matches 7 bases. The CDR3 is 14 amino acids. V was pared by 6 bases and J by 9 bases, with 11 bases of the junction left unmatched. The germline CDR1 and CDR2 sequences are ENHRY and SYGVKD. In DNA, the CDR3 is TGTGCCATCAGCCCGGGACAGCTCGAGTCGCCCCAGCATTTT. This encodes CAISPGQLESPQHF.

V gene TRBV30 combines with J gene TRBJ2-5; weak D call: TRBD1 (6 bases). The closer fit of TRBJ2-7 to the DNA end suggests the J call may be wrong. The CDR3 runs 12 residues. Germline V gene lookup returns CDR1 GTSNPN and CDR2 SVGIG (reference sequence). The CDR3 reads CAWNRGGYEQYF. The CDR3 nucleotides read TGTGCCTGGAACCGAGGGGGCTACGAGCAGTACTTC.